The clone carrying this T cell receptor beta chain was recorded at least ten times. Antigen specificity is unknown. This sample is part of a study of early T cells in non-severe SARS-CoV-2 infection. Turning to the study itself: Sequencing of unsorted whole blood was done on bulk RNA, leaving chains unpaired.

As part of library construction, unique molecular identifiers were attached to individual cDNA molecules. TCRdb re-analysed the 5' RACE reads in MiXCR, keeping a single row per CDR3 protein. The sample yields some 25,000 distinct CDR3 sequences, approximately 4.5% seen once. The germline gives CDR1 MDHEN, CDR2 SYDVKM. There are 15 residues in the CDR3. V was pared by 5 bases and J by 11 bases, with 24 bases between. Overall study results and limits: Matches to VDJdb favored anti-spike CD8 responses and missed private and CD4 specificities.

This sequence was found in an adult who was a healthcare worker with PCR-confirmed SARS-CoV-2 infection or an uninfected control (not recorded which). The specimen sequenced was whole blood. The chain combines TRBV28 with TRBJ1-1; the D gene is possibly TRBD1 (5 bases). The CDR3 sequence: CASSIPLGTPKEAFF. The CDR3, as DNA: TGTGCCAGCAGTATACCCCTCGGGACCCCTAAGGAGGCTTTCTTT.